This T cell receptor (beta chain) was recorded in a study of T-cell reconstitution after alpha-beta-depleted transplantation in children. Unique molecular identifiers were used to barcode this TCRbeta library. TCRdb recomputed calls from the PCR reads with MiXCR, one row per CDR3 protein. Altogether about 640,000 distinct CDR3 sequences are present, 15% to 20% being singletons, with the ten largest covering 1.1%. The CDR3 length is 13 residues. V was shortened by 0 bases and J by 2 bases, with 5 bases between the two germline ends. Germline CDR1 LNHNV, CDR2 YYDKDF (reference sequence). The chain combines TRBV15 with TRBJ2-7, with D possibly matching TRBD2 (5 bases). The sequence came from a human donor who donated a stem cell graft to a child with acute myeloid leukemia. The sequences come from PBMCs from the stem cell graft donor, collected from the stem cell graft. In DNA form, the CDR3 reads TGTGCCACCAGCAGAGAGGAGGCCTACGAGCAGTACGTC. It yields the protein CATSREEAYEQYV.